Each of the 32 T cell receptor beta chains below was sequenced from the same sample in a study of blood T cell repertoires in COVID-19. Produced via immunoSEQ multiplex PCR; TCRdb's table is partial and in-frame only. The top ten clones hold over 9.5% of a sample with approximately 300,000 clones, about nine tenths of them seen once. Sequencing was performed on PBMCs or T cells enriched from blood (not recorded which). These receptor sequences come from a woman aged 18-29 years who had recovered from COVID-19.

In its sample, this clone was seen many times. V gene TRBV25-1 combines with J gene TRBJ2-3, with TRBD2 identical over 10 bases. The CDR3 runs 16 residues. The germline CDR1 and CDR2 sequences are MGHDK and SYGVNS. J gave up 3 bases and V 2 bases, and 5 bases lay outside the gene matches. CDR3 region: CASSEGASGSTDTQYF. DNA of the CDR3: TGTGCCAGCAGTGAAGGGGCTAGCGGGAGTACAGATACGCAGTATTTT.

The CDR3 bases are TGTGCCTGGAGTGCCGGGACTAGCACAGGGCCCCAGTACTTC. Translation gives CAWSAGTSTGPQYF. The chain couples TRBV30 to TRBJ2-5; 9 nucleotides align to TRBD2. The CDR3 runs 14 residues. Germline CDR1 is GTSNPN and CDR2 is SVGIG (reference sequence). V lost 1 base and J lost 9; bases outside the gene matches: 9. Together with reference TRBV30 and TRBJ2-5, the CDR3 gives the full variable domain: SQTIHQWPATLVQPVGSPLSLECTVEGTSNPNLYWYRQAAGRGLQLLFYSVGIGQISSEVPQNLSASRPQDRQFILSSKKLLLSDSGFYLCAWSAGTSTGPQYFGPGTRLLVL.

This rearrangement joins TRBV14 to TRBJ1-2, with D unclear. Germline V gene data show CDR1 as SGHDN and CDR2 as FVKESK. V gave up 0 bases and J gave up 4 bases, with 12 bases separating them. This CDR3 comprises 15 residues. The CDR3 here is CASSQDRRGFYGYTF. Written as DNA, the CDR3 is TGTGCCAGCAGCCAAGATAGGAGAGGTTTCTATGGCTACACCTTC. Filled out from reference TRBV14 and TRBJ1-2, the complete variable domain reads EAGVTQFPSHSVIEKGQTVTLRCDPISGHDNLYWYRRVMGKEIKFLLHFVKESKQDESGMPNNRFLAERTGGTYSTLKVQPAELEDSGVYFCASSQDRRGFYGYTFGSGTRLTVV.

The V call is TRBV6-4, the J call TRBJ1-5, with a weak D call TRBD1 (5 bases). The CDR3 is made up of 13 amino acids. CDR1 and CDR2 (germline): MRHNA, SNTAGT. V was trimmed by 5 bases and J by 5 bases, leaving 10 bases between them. DNA for the CDR3: TGTGCCAGCAGTCAGCAGGGTGATCAGCCCCAGCATTTT. Amino acids: CASSQQGDQPQHF.

This chain links TRBV12-3 or TRBV12-4 with TRBJ2-1; the D is unclear. CDR3 length: 12 amino acids. Trimming took off 6 bases at V and 3 bases at J, with 6 bases between the two ends. The CDR3 region has the DNA TGTGCCAGCAGCCCAGACTACAATGAGCAGTTCTTC. Translation: CASSPDYNEQFF.

The chain is built from TRBV2 and TRBJ1-3; D possibly corresponds to TRBD1 (6 bases). The germline V gene encodes CDR1 SNHLY and CDR2 FYNNEI. The V end was cut by 3 bases, the J end by 2 bases, with 8 bases between. The length of the CDR3 is 14 residues. In DNA, the CDR3 is TGTGCCAGCAGTGATACAGGGACTGGAAACACCATATATTTT. Translated: CASSDTGTGNTIYF.

V and J are TRBV3-1 (or the pseudogene TRBV3-2) and TRBJ1-2, with 7 bases aligning to TRBD1. The CDR3 runs to 17 residues. CDR1 and CDR2 from the germline V gene are LGHDT and YNNKEL (reference sequence). V gave up 4 bases and J gave up 6 bases; unmatched junction bases: 17. CDR3 residues: CASSPGAPRDRRNGYTF. CDR3 nucleotides: TGTGCCAGCAGCCCGGGGGCCCCCCGGGACAGAAGGAATGGCTACACCTTC.

The CDR3 sequence is CASSLAGGNEQFF. The CDR3 nucleotides read TGTGCCAGCAGCCTGGCGGGCGGGAATGAGCAGTTCTTC. The genes are TRBV7-3 and TRBJ2-1, with D possibly TRBD2 on 5 matching bases. V gave up 5 bases and J gave up 7 bases, with 12 bases separating them. Looked up from germline, CDR1 is SGHTA and CDR2 is FQGTGA. This CDR3 has 13 residues.

CDR3 in amino acids: CASSFRTGGNTIYF. Written as DNA, the CDR3 is TGTGCCAGCAGCTTCCGGACAGGGGGGAACACCATATATTTT. The rearrangement links TRBV11-1 to TRBJ1-3; 10 bases match TRBD1. CDR1 is SGHAT, CDR2 FQDESV, per germline (reference sequence). V was pared by 3 bases and J by 7 bases, with 3 bases of the junction left unmatched. The CDR3 covers 14 residues.

The CDR3 nucleotides are TGTGCCAGCAGAGAGGGTGGAAACATTCAGTACTTC. It encodes CASREGGNIQYF. This chain connects TRBV6-6 to TRBJ2-4, with D tentatively TRBD2 (5 bases). The germline V and J ends were trimmed by 6 bases and 6 bases, with 9 bases remaining between them. Germline V CDR1 and CDR2: MNHNY, SVGAGI (reference sequence). CDR3 size: 12 residues.

This chain uses TRBV4-1 with TRBJ1-5; D is uncertain. CDR3 size: 14 residues. The V gene lost 6 bases and the J gene lost 2 bases, with 11 bases spanning the gap. Germline CDR1 reads MGHRA; CDR2 reads YSYEKL. The CDR3 nucleotides are TGCGCCAGCAGTCGGGAGGAGGGCAATCAGCCCCAGCATTTT. This sequence encodes CASSREEGNQPQHF.

J is TRBJ1-1 and V is TRBV5-1; TRBD1 matches at 8 bases. The CDR3 has 14 amino acids. Germline lookup yields CDR1 SGHRS and CDR2 YFSETQ. Unmatched junction bases numbered 7, after V lost 4 bases and J lost 5 bases. CDR3 DNA: TGCGCCAGCAGCCAAGGACAGGGAGGGACTGAAGCTTTCTTT. It codes for CASSQGQGGTEAFF.

This clone turned up a few times. V is TRBV11-2 and J is TRBJ2-7; a possible D gene is TRBD2 (6 bases). This CDR3 region has 14 residues. V shed 2 bases and J shed 5 bases, with 13 bases lying between them. Germline V gene data show CDR1 as SGHAT and CDR2 as FQNNGV. This CDR3 reads CASSLNTWRDEQYF. CDR3 sequence (DNA): TGTGCCAGCAGCTTAAACACGTGGAGGGACGAGCAGTACTTC.

The chain carries TRBV30 and TRBJ1-2, with D perhaps TRBD1 (6 bases). This CDR3 is 16 amino acids long. Germline CDR1 GTSNPN, CDR2 SVGIG (reference sequence). The germline V and J ends were trimmed by 0 bases and 5 bases, with 19 bases remaining between them. CDR3 residues: CAWSVHRRRGAYGYTF. The CDR3 coding sequence is TGTGCCTGGAGTGTACATCGACGCAGGGGAGCTTATGGCTACACCTTC.

This clone has more than one count but fewer than ten. V gene TRBV7-9 combines with J gene TRBJ2-7; a weak D match, TRBD1 (5 bases). Germline CDR1 and CDR2: SEHNR and FQNEAQ (reference sequence). V lost 1 base and J 4 bases, leaving 14 bases between the germline ends. This CDR3 is built from 15 residues. As DNA, the CDR3 is TGTGCCAGCAGCTTAGATCCAGACAGCACTTACGAGCAGTACTTC. This gives the protein CASSLDPDSTYEQYF.

The chain combines TRBV28 with TRBJ2-3, with D uncertain. V was clipped by 3 bases and J by 5 bases, with 3 bases between them. Germline V gives CDR1 MDHEN, CDR2 SYDVKM. This CDR3 contains 11 residues. In nucleotides, the CDR3 is TGTGCCAGCAGTTTCAGAGATACGCAGTATTTT. The encoded protein is CASSFRDTQYF.

The chain links TRBV12-3 or TRBV12-4 to TRBJ1-1; perhaps TRBD1 as D (5 bases). This CDR3 has 11 residues. The V and J ends lost 5 bases and 11 bases respectively, with 12 bases between them. In nucleotides, the CDR3 is TGTGCCAGCAGTAGAACCGGGGGGGCTTTCTTT. Protein: CASSRTGGAFF.

V is TRBV11-1 and J is TRBJ2-6, with D maybe TRBD1 (5 bases). The CDR3 sequence is 15 residues long. The germline V and J ends were trimmed by 5 bases and 2 bases, with 10 bases remaining between them. Germline CDR1 SGHAT, CDR2 FQDESV (reference sequence). The CDR3 spells CASSAQGTGANVLTF. For the CDR3, the DNA is TGTGCCAGCAGCGCCCAGGGTACTGGGGCCAACGTCCTGACTTTC.

V gene TRBV16 combines with J gene TRBJ2-2; 8 bases match TRBD1. The CDR3 loop spans 14 amino acids. V gave up 2 bases and J gave up 9 bases; unmatched junction bases: 5. Germline V CDR1 and CDR2: KGHSY, FQNENV. The CDR3 protein is CASSQTGQGRELFF. The CDR3 nucleotides read TGTGCCAGCAGCCAAACTGGACAGGGACGGGAGCTGTTTTTT.

The V call is TRBV29-1, the J call TRBJ2-5; no clear D gene. CDR3 length: 12 residues. Germline V CDR1 and CDR2: SQVTM, ANQGSEA. V was pared by 2 bases and J by 5 bases, with 9 bases between. The chain's CDR3 is CSVELPEETQYF. CDR3 sequence (DNA): TGCAGCGTTGAACTCCCCGAGGAGACCCAGTACTTC.

CDR3 coding DNA: TGTGCCAGCAGCACCCAGACAGGTCAGAATACGCAGTATTTT. The encoded protein is CASSTQTGQNTQYF. This chain links TRBV9 with TRBJ2-3, with D tentatively TRBD1 (6 bases). Germline V gives CDR1 SGDLS, CDR2 YYNGEE. The V end was cut by 4 bases, the J end by 7 bases, with 16 bases between. This CDR3 is 14 amino acids long.

The rearrangement links TRBV7-8 to TRBJ1-2; D may be TRBD1 (5 bases). Looked up from germline, CDR1 is SGHVS and CDR2 is FQNEAQ. CDR3 length equals 13 residues. The V end lost 4 bases, the J end lost 4 bases, and 10 bases lay between the germline ends. The CDR3 nucleotides read TGTGCCAGCAGCTCTTGGAGGGGCTATGGCTACACCTTC. Translation: CASSSWRGYGYTF.

The chain couples TRBV19 to TRBJ1-2; 7 bases are shared with TRBD1. Germline CDR1 LNHDA, CDR2 SQIVND (reference sequence). The V gene end was trimmed by 5 bases and the J gene end by 7 bases; junction bases not matched to a gene: 13. The CDR3 has 15 amino acids. The CDR3 reads CASSDYRQGTFGYTF. In nucleotides, the CDR3 is TGTGCCAGTAGTGATTACCGACAGGGAACCTTTGGCTACACCTTC.

The V and J genes are TRBV7-2 and TRBJ1-3; 7 bases are shared with TRBD1. The CDR3 length is 15 residues. In germline, CDR1 is SGHTA, CDR2 FQGNSA. V gave up 5 bases and J gave up 2 bases; unmatched junction bases: 6. Written as DNA, the CDR3 is TGTGCCAGCAGCCCAACAGGGGATCCTGGAAACACCATATATTTT. Amino acid sequence: CASSPTGDPGNTIYF.

This clone has only a few counts. The chain combines TRBV6-5 with TRBJ1-5; 7 bases agree with TRBD1. This CDR3 is 15 amino acids long. Germline V CDR1 and CDR2: MNHEY, SVGAGI. V trimming: 6 bases; J trimming: 6 bases; junction bases outside the gene matches: 11. CDR3 sequence: CASRTRSGGGQPQHF. The CDR3 coding sequence is TGTGCCAGCAGGACCAGGTCAGGGGGAGGTCAGCCCCAGCATTTT.

V is TRBV6-5 and J is TRBJ1-1; the D gene is possibly TRBD1 (6 bases). Trimming took 6 bases from V and 6 from J, leaving 20 bases between them. The CDR3 loop spans 15 amino acids. CDR1 and CDR2 from the germline V gene are MNHEY and SVGAGI. CDR3 nucleotide sequence: TGTGCCAGCAGACAAGAATCGATCAGGGGCCCTGAAGCTTTCTTT. This encodes CASRQESIRGPEAFF.

V and J are TRBV7-8 and TRBJ1-2, with 8 bases matching TRBD1. The ends lost 2 bases at V and 8 bases at J; junction bases unmatched: 7. The CDR3 is 14 residues long. Germline loops: CDR1 SGHVS, CDR2 FQNEAQ. This CDR3 is CASSLTDRGQGYTF. The CDR3 coding sequence is TGTGCCAGCAGCTTAACCGACAGGGGCCAGGGCTACACCTTC.

V and J are TRBV6-1 and TRBJ1-4, with D perhaps matching TRBD1 (6 bases). Germline lookup yields CDR1 MNHNS and CDR2 SASEGT. The CDR3 length is 14 residues. The germline V and J ends were trimmed by 1 base and 6 bases, with 9 bases remaining between them. The CDR3 protein is CASSEGPGDEKLFF. DNA of the CDR3: TGTGCCAGCAGTGAAGGGCCAGGGGATGAAAAACTGTTTTTT.

This rearrangement joins TRBV14 to TRBJ2-3; a weak D match, TRBD2 (5 bases). Germline CDR1 reads SGHDN; CDR2 reads FVKESK. V gave up 2 bases and J gave up 1 base, with 10 bases separating them. The CDR3 covers 15 residues. CDR3 loop: CASSQQTNGTDTQYF. DNA of the CDR3: TGTGCCAGCAGCCAACAGACTAATGGCACAGATACGCAGTATTTT.

The chain recombines TRBV15 with TRBJ2-2, with a tentative D call TRBD1 (5 bases). The CDR3 loop spans 15 amino acids. V was clipped by 4 bases and J by 7 bases, with 16 bases between them. Germline assignment: CDR1 LNHNV and CDR2 YYDKDF (reference sequence). The CDR3 is CATSTTFQGGGELFF. The CDR3 nucleotides are TGTGCCACCAGCACTACCTTTCAGGGCGGCGGGGAGCTGTTTTTT.

The chain has TRBV28 and TRBJ1-6; 8 bases line up with TRBD1. Germline values: CDR1 MDHEN, CDR2 SYDVKM. V trimming: 6 bases; J trimming: 6 bases; junction bases outside the gene matches: 4. There are 14 residues in the CDR3. The CDR3 spells CASRFTGGNSPLHF. CDR3 coding DNA: TGTGCCAGCAGGTTTACAGGGGGTAATTCACCCCTCCACTTT.

The chain couples TRBV3-1 (or the pseudogene TRBV3-2) to TRBJ1-6; D gene unclear. The germline CDR1 and CDR2 sequences are LGHDT and YNNKEL (reference sequence). The CDR3 totals 15 residues. Trimming pared 1 base from V and 7 bases from J, leaving 11 bases between. This chain's CDR3 is CASSQAGTLNSPLHF. CDR3 nucleotides: TGTGCCAGCAGCCAAGCAGGAACCTTAAATTCACCCCTCCACTTT.